Below, one T cell receptor beta chain is given with its context. Only a few counts were recorded for this clone. No antigen is known for it. The sample holds no much larger clone one base away, and base qualities are not on file. Clipping removes 8 bases from V and 3 bases from J, with 0 as the unmatched junction base count. The CDR3 spans 11 residues, from the cysteine through the phenylalanine. Only CDR3 DNA is held: 33 bases, read in frame from base 1. CDR1 and CDR2 (MGHDK, SYGVNS) derive from the germline V gene. TCRbeta CDR3 regions were amplified from genomic DNA using the immunoSEQ Assay, a bias-controlled multiplex PCR. The paper's processing steps were these. The number of nucleated cells in each sample was estimated by amplification of reference gene primers within the assay. To quantify the absolute abundance of each unique TCRbeta CDR3 rearrangement, sequence reads were collapsed and filtered. For each sample, productive Simpson clonality was calculated as the square root of Simpson's diversity index over productive rearrangements. In its TCRdb copy, this immuneACCESS table keeps in-frame sequences only and misses some clones. Where compared with another copy, unresolved V genes explain less than half of these, and the others have no known cause. The V and J calls and clone size were taken over from that table, and D and trimming were inferred from the DNA. The sample has 650,000 to 800,000 clones on record, around 90% of them singletons. Clones ranked in the top ten supply 0.2% to 0.3% of the sample.

This record belongs to a study of blood T cell repertoires in COVID-19 (dated by TCRdb to the early 2020s). Context from the whole study: Samples covering the acute and convalescent phases of COVID-19 were provided by collaborators in the United States, Italy and Spain. The sample metadata nearly always contained a de-identified subject ID, COVID-19 status, age in years and sex. Where HLA class I and class II types were available, the types were taken from metadata supplied by the sample provider, not from assay-based typing. The samples were drawn from the first 160 participants of the ongoing ImmuneRACE study and from some 1,300 subjects provided by 6 global collaborators. The material from the prospective study consisted of cDNA or gDNA derived from T cells, B-cell-depleted T cells, or PBMCs. Deeply sampled blood TCRbeta repertoires from subjects exposed to, actively infected with, or recovered from COVID-19 were included in the dataset. A freely available public database, intended as a resource for researchers studying the immune response to SARS-CoV-2, is where the repertoires were released. Overall results and qualifications from the work: The amount of clinical and demographic metadata varied by source and participant and was provided uncurated.

The collaborating institutions used their own protocols to collect whole blood in K2EDTA tubes. For TCRbeta analysis, collaborators shipped samples as frozen whole blood, isolated PBMCs, or DNA extracted from either of those sample types. The sequenced sample consisted of peripheral blood. This receptor was obtained from a woman aged 18-35 years with acute or convalescent COVID-19. The chain is made from TRBV25-1 and TRBJ2-7, with 8 bases in between that match TRBD1. This receptor carries the CDR3 CASGQGYEQYF. In nucleotides, the sequence is TGTGCCAGCGGACAGGGCTACGAGCAGTACTTC.